One and the same sample provided the 26 T cell receptor beta chains below, sequenced in a study of blood T cell repertoires in COVID-19. The method was immunoSEQ multiplex PCR; TCRdb's version includes in-frame clones alone and lacks a portion of them. Of a few hundred thousand clones in the sample, approximately 81% were seen once. The sequenced material came from peripheral blood. The receptors shown here come from a woman aged 18 to 35 with acute or convalescent COVID-19.

This chain joins TRBV28 and TRBJ1-1; no clear D. CDR1 is MDHEN and CDR2 is SYDVKM in the germline V gene. V gave up 3 bases and J gave up 6 bases, with 8 bases separating them. The CDR3 totals 12 residues. CDR3 sequence: CASSLYSPEAFF. CDR3 nucleotide sequence: TGTGCCAGCAGTTTGTACAGTCCTGAAGCTTTCTTT.

The CDR3 region is CASSHQPGDNQPQHF. For the CDR3, the DNA is TGTGCCAGCAGCCATCAGCCGGGAGACAATCAGCCCCAGCATTTT. This sequence joins TRBV4-2 and TRBJ1-5, with D unclear. The CDR3 totals 15 residues. Germline V lookup: CDR1 LGHNA, CDR2 YNFKEQ. The V and J ends lost 3 bases and 3 bases respectively, with 12 bases between them.

This clone was observed a few times. J is TRBJ1-2 and V is TRBV6-1, with D possibly matching TRBD1 (6 bases). CDR3 length equals 17 residues. Germline values: CDR1 MNHNS, CDR2 SASEGT. V was pared by 2 bases and J by 0 bases, with 16 bases between. The CDR3, as DNA: TGTGCCAGCAGTGAAATTGGCAGGGGTATCTCTAACTATGGCTACACCTTC. It encodes CASSEIGRGISNYGYTF.

This chain connects TRBV7-2 to TRBJ2-4; 10 nucleotides match TRBD1. Germline V gene sequence: CDR1 SGHTA, CDR2 FQGNSA. The CDR3 is 14 amino acids. V gave up 6 bases and J gave up 3 bases; unmatched junction bases: 2. DNA for the CDR3: TGTGCCAGCAGTCGGGACAGGGGCAAAAACATTCAGTACTTC. This codes for CASSRDRGKNIQYF. Drawing the rest from reference TRBV7-2 and TRBJ2-4, the complete variable domain is GAGVSQSPSNKVTEKGKDVELRCDPISGHTALYWYRQSLGQGLEFLIYFQGNSAPDKSGLPSDRFSAERTGGSVSTLTIQRTQQEDSAVYLCASSRDRGKNIQYFGAGTRLSVL.

The V gene is TRBV19, the J gene TRBJ1-1, with D perhaps TRBD1 (6 bases). This CDR3 region has 16 residues. The germline V and J ends were trimmed by 7 bases and 0 bases, with 18 bases remaining between them. CDR1 LNHDA and CDR2 SQIVND come from the germline V gene (reference sequence). The CDR3 DNA is TGTGCCAGTATCCTATCCTCCGGGACAATGAACACTGAAGCTTTCTTT. This encodes CASILSSGTMNTEAFF.

This clone was picked up one time. This rearrangement joins TRBV24-1 to TRBJ2-2; D perhaps matches TRBD1 (6 bases). V lost 4 bases and J lost 7, with 12 bases in between. The CDR3 is 14 residues long. Germline values: CDR1 KGHDR, CDR2 SFDVKD. The CDR3 coding sequence is TGTGCCACCAGTGAGAACAGGGTTGGCGGGGAGCTGTTTTTT. It encodes CATSENRVGGELFF.

This clone was counted a few times. CDR3 sequence: CASHGSGLYEQYF. The CDR3 DNA sequence: TGTGCCAGTCACGGGAGTGGTCTCTACGAGCAGTACTTC. This chain joins TRBV6-5 and TRBJ2-7; maybe TRBD2 (6 bases). V shed 9 bases and J shed 3 bases, with 15 bases lying between them. Germline CDR1 and CDR2: MNHEY and SVGAGI. This CDR3 is 13 amino acids long.

This clone came up a few times. The chain recombines TRBV10-3 with TRBJ1-1, with D maybe TRBD1 (6 bases). CDR1 and CDR2 from the germline V gene are ENHRY and SYGVKD. CDR3 size: 14 residues. The V gene lost 6 bases and the J gene lost 2 bases, with 13 bases spanning the gap. CDR3 sequence (DNA): TGTGCCATCAGACCAGAAGGGGGAAACACTGAAGCTTTCTTT. It codes for CAIRPEGGNTEAFF.

The V and J genes are TRBV6-6 and TRBJ2-7, with D possibly being TRBD2 (6 bases). Germline V gene sequence: CDR1 MNHNY, CDR2 SVGAGI (reference sequence). The V gene lost 5 bases and the J gene lost 4 bases, with 12 bases spanning the gap. The CDR3 runs to 13 residues. The CDR3 reads CASSVAVGYEQYF. CDR3 nucleotide sequence: TGTGCCAGCAGTGTAGCGGTCGGTTACGAGCAGTACTTC.

There are a few counts of this clone. In the same sample, other DNA sequences code for this CDR3. This rearrangement joins TRBV20-1 to TRBJ1-3; D ambiguous. CDR3 length: 12 residues. CDR1 and CDR2 (germline): DFQATT, SNEGSKA (reference sequence). V lost 3 bases and J lost 1, with 4 bases in between. The CDR3 DNA is TGCAGTGCTAGTCTTTCTGGAAACACCATATATTTT. This codes for CSASLSGNTIYF.

The chain is built from TRBV25-1 and TRBJ2-1; D is perhaps TRBD2 (6 bases). The V end was cut by 2 bases, the J end by 8 bases, with 10 bases between. The CDR3 covers 13 residues. CDR1 is MGHDK and CDR2 is SYGVNS in the germline V gene. This chain's CDR3 is CASSEGGAYEQFF. The CDR3 nucleotides are TGTGCCAGCAGTGAAGGAGGGGCCTATGAGCAGTTCTTC.

The chain has TRBV6-2 or TRBV6-3 and TRBJ2-5; TRBD1 might be the D (5 bases). This CDR3 spans 13 amino acids. V lost 5 bases to trimming and J lost 2 bases, with 9 bases between them. The germline V gene encodes CDR1 MNHEY and CDR2 SVGEGT. Here the CDR3 reads CASSLRQQETQYF. The CDR3 bases are TGTGCCAGCAGTCTCAGACAGCAAGAGACCCAGTACTTC.

A few counts support this clone. The chain is built from TRBV7-3 and TRBJ2-1, with D possibly matching TRBD2 (6 bases). V was pared by 5 bases and J by 13 bases, with 18 bases between. This CDR3 contains 13 residues. The V gene's germline CDR1 is SGHTA and CDR2 FQGTGA. CDR3 amino acids: CASSVVRDSRQFF. Here the CDR3 DNA reads TGTGCCAGCAGCGTCGTCCGGGACTCTCGACAGTTCTTC.

V is TRBV27 and J is TRBJ2-7; the D gene is possibly TRBD1 (6 bases). The CDR3 sequence is 13 residues long. Trimming removed 4 bases from V and 6 bases from J, with 13 bases in between. Germline V gives CDR1 MNHEY, CDR2 SMNVEV (reference sequence). CDR3 in DNA: TGTGCCAGCAGTTGGGCCAGGGGATCCGAGCAGTACTTC. It translates to CASSWARGSEQYF.

V is TRBV3-1 (or the pseudogene TRBV3-2) and J is TRBJ2-7, with D possibly being TRBD1 (6 bases). The CDR3 contains 15 residues. The germline gives CDR1 LGHDT, CDR2 YNNKEL (reference sequence). V gave up 1 base and J gave up 4 bases, with 14 bases separating them. The CDR3 nucleotides read TGTGCCAGCAGCCAAGTGGGGACACTTGTTTACGAGCAGTACTTC. Amino acid sequence: CASSQVGTLVYEQYF.

The chain combines TRBV4-3 with TRBJ1-4, with 8 bases fitting TRBD1. The CDR3 has 15 residues. V lost 3 bases, J lost 1 base, and 1 base stayed unmatched. Per the germline V gene, CDR1 is LGHNA and CDR2 is YSLEER. CDR3 sequence (DNA): TGCGCCAGCAGCCAGGACAGGGAAACTAATGAAAAACTGTTTTTT. Translation: CASSQDRETNEKLFF.

This clone was counted between two and nine times. The rearrangement uses TRBV30 and TRBJ1-6; the match to TRBD1 covers 8 bases. V was clipped by 4 bases and J by 0 bases; unmatched bases: 8. CDR1 GTSNPN and CDR2 SVGIG come from the germline V gene (reference sequence). The CDR3 runs 17 residues. CDR3 loop: CAWTGGDWSSYNSPLHF. The CDR3 DNA follows: TGTGCCTGGACAGGGGGCGACTGGAGCTCCTATAATTCACCCCTCCACTTT.

V usage is TRBV14 and J usage is TRBJ2-3; weak D call: TRBD1 (6 bases). This CDR3 comprises 16 residues. The V gene lost 5 bases and the J gene lost 3 bases, with 18 bases spanning the gap. The germline V gene encodes CDR1 SGHDN and CDR2 FVKESK. Here the CDR3 DNA reads TGTGCCAGCAGCGCATTACAGGGCCAGTCGACAGATACGCAGTATTTT. Its translation: CASSALQGQSTDTQYF.

The chain combines TRBV3-1 (or the pseudogene TRBV3-2) with TRBJ2-6; D is possibly TRBD1 (6 bases). The CDR3 contains 16 residues. V was trimmed by 4 bases and J by 5 bases, leaving 15 bases between them. Germline V lookup: CDR1 LGHDT, CDR2 YNNKEL (reference sequence). This CDR3 reads CASSPIQGNRANVLTF. Here the CDR3 DNA reads TGTGCCAGCAGCCCAATACAGGGTAATAGGGCCAACGTCCTGACTTTC.

The DNA for the CDR3 is TGTGCCAGCAGACTGGGACAGGGGGACAATCAGCCCCAGCATTTT. Translating gives CASRLGQGDNQPQHF. The chain joins TRBV6-5 to TRBJ1-5; 11 bases are a match to TRBD1. The CDR3 spans 15 residues. CDR1 and CDR2 from the germline V gene are MNHEY and SVGAGI. The trim removed 6 bases at V and 3 bases at J, leaving 4 bases unmatched.

This chain joins TRBV7-2 and TRBJ2-3, with 10 bases fitting TRBD2. The germline V gene encodes CDR1 SGHTA and CDR2 FQGNSA. Trimming removed 5 bases from V and 2 bases from J; junction bases left unmatched: 10. CDR3 length equals 17 residues. The CDR3 region is CASSPQRTSGSTDTQYF. In DNA, the CDR3 is TGTGCCAGCAGCCCCCAGAGGACTAGCGGTTCCACAGATACGCAGTATTTT.

The rearrangement links TRBV2 to TRBJ1-5; 9 bases fit TRBD1. Trimming took 7 bases from V and 3 from J; bases not matched to a gene: 7. The CDR3 is 15 residues long. The germline V gene encodes CDR1 SNHLY and CDR2 FYNNEI. In DNA form, the CDR3 reads TGTGCCAGCAAGGGACAGGGAACCTCCAATCAGCCCCAGCATTTT. Translated, it gives CASKGQGTSNQPQHF.

The chain couples TRBV19 to TRBJ1-6; TRBD1 is a possible D gene (5 bases). The CDR3 is 14 amino acids. Germline V gene lookup returns CDR1 LNHDA and CDR2 SQIVND (reference sequence). V gave up 7 bases and J gave up 10 bases, with 17 bases separating them. Here the CDR3 DNA reads TGTGCCAGTACCCCGGACATGGGCTTGTCACCCCTCCACTTT. Translating gives CASTPDMGLSPLHF.

This clone showed up just once. The V call is TRBV7-3, the J call TRBJ2-1; the match to TRBD2 covers 12 bases. J lost 8 bases, V lost 5 bases, and 7 bases had no gene match. The germline V gene encodes CDR1 SGHTA and CDR2 FQGTGA. This CDR3 is 15 amino acids long. CDR3 sequence: CASSPTSGSWDEQFF. The CDR3 DNA is TGTGCCAGCAGCCCGACTAGCGGGAGTTGGGATGAGCAGTTCTTC. The whole variable domain, filled in from reference TRBV7-3 and TRBJ2-1, reads GAGVSQTPSNKVTEKGKYVELRCDPISGHTALYWYRQSLGQGPEFLIYFQGTGAADDSGLPNDRFFAVRPEGSVSTLKIQRTERGDSAVYLCASSPTSGSWDEQFFGPGTRLTVL.

This chain joins TRBV14 and TRBJ2-3; 8 bases align to TRBD2. V shed 5 bases, J shed 6 bases, and the junction held 4 bases outside the gene matches. The CDR3 spans 13 residues. Germline V gene lookup returns CDR1 SGHDN and CDR2 FVKESK. The CDR3, as DNA: TGTGCCAGCAGCTTTAGCGGGATTGATACGCAGTATTTT. Its translation: CASSFSGIDTQYF.

The chain has TRBV21-1 and TRBJ1-5. TRBV21-1 is a documented pseudogene. The CDR3 contains 15 residues. In nucleotides, the CDR3 is TGTGCCAGCAGCAAAGATGGCGGGGGCGAGCAGCCCCAGCATTTT. Translating gives CASSKDGGGEQPQHF.